This is a list of T cell receptor beta chains from one sample in a study of metastatic and nonmetastatic thyroid tumors. From the PCR reads, TCRdb re-called clones with MiXCR. Of tens of thousands of clones detected, around 16% appear once; the ten largest clones hold about a fifth. The sequenced material came from blood. The receptor set was obtained from a female donor with papillary thyroid cancer or a benign thyroid nodule (not recorded which). Some clones in this sample may be carry-over from other donors' samples. Both conserved end residues are part of each CDR3. Each record gives: D gene, V gene, J gene, clone size, CDR3 protein, CDR3 DNA. The D gene is left open where the match is weak. Size tells how often a clone was seen (once, few, many) or the class of an expanded clone, and some rows leave it out.

d_call: .; v_call: TRBV2; j_call: TRBJ2-3; clone_size: many; cdr3_aa: CASKRSRGIHTDTQYF; cdr3_nt: TGTGCCAGCAAGAGAAGTCGGGGGATTCACACAGATACGCAGTATTTT
d_call: TRBD1; v_call: TRBV20-1; j_call: TRBJ1-1; clone_size: many; cdr3_aa: CTTGGQNTEAFF; cdr3_nt: TGCACAACAGGGGGCCAGAACACTGAAGCTTTCTTT
d_call: .; v_call: TRBV12-3/TRBV12-4; j_call: TRBJ2-7; clone_size: .; cdr3_aa: CASSRARGDFYEQYF; cdr3_nt: TGTGCCAGCAGCCGAGCGAGAGGAGACTTTTACGAGCAGTACTTC
d_call: .; v_call: TRBV4-2; j_call: TRBJ1-4; clone_size: many; cdr3_aa: CASSQERGVATNEKLFF; cdr3_nt: TGTGCCAGCAGCCAAGAGCGAGGAGTTGCAACTAATGAAAAACTGTTTTTT
d_call: .; v_call: TRBV7-2; j_call: TRBJ2-1; clone_size: many; cdr3_aa: CASSLGVGPYNEQFF; cdr3_nt: TGTGCCAGCAGCTTAGGGGTCGGACCTTACAATGAGCAGTTCTTC
d_call: .; v_call: TRBV27; j_call: TRBJ1-6; clone_size: many; cdr3_aa: CASSPSKGKTYNSPLHF; cdr3_nt: TGTGCCAGCAGTCCCTCAAAGGGGAAGACCTATAATTCACCCCTCCACTTT
d_call: .; v_call: TRBV6-2/TRBV6-3; j_call: TRBJ2-2; clone_size: medium-sized; cdr3_aa: CASSYSMVPTGELFF; cdr3_nt: TGTGCCAGCAGTTACTCGATGGTACCCACCGGGGAGCTGTTTTTT
d_call: .; v_call: TRBV6-8; j_call: TRBJ2-1; clone_size: .; cdr3_aa: CASSYSPHPYNEQFF; cdr3_nt: TGTGCCAGCAGTTACTCCCCCCACCCTTACAATGAGCAGTTCTTC
d_call: .; v_call: TRBV30; j_call: TRBJ1-3; clone_size: few; cdr3_aa: CAFVQTNSGNTIYF; cdr3_nt: TGTGCCTTTGTACAGACCAACTCTGGAAACACCATATATTTT
d_call: .; v_call: TRBV19; j_call: TRBJ2-4; clone_size: many; cdr3_aa: CASSMGLDKIAKNIQYF; cdr3_nt: TGTGCCAGTAGTATGGGACTGGACAAGATAGCCAAAAACATTCAGTACTTC
d_call: .; v_call: TRBV12-3/TRBV12-4; j_call: TRBJ1-5; clone_size: many; cdr3_aa: CASSLTPGDQPQHF; cdr3_nt: TGTGCCAGCAGTTTAACTCCAGGGGATCAGCCCCAGCATTTT
d_call: .; v_call: TRBV3-1; j_call: TRBJ1-4; clone_size: many; cdr3_aa: CASRGGEKLFF; cdr3_nt: TGTGCCAGCAGGGGGGGGGAAAAACTGTTTTTT
d_call: .; v_call: TRBV7-2; j_call: TRBJ1-4; clone_size: many; cdr3_aa: CASSFTGGEKLFF; cdr3_nt: TGTGCCAGCAGCTTCACGGGTGGTGAAAAACTGTTTTTT
d_call: TRBD1; v_call: TRBV18; j_call: TRBJ1-2; clone_size: .; cdr3_aa: CASSPNDRGGYTF; cdr3_nt: TGTGCCAGCTCACCGAATGACAGGGGTGGCTACACCTTC
d_call: .; v_call: TRBV4-1; j_call: TRBJ1-5; clone_size: .; cdr3_aa: CASSQAGRPGNQPQHF; cdr3_nt: TGCGCCAGCAGCCAAGCAGGACGGCCAGGCAATCAGCCCCAGCATTTT
d_call: TRBD2; v_call: TRBV11-1; j_call: TRBJ2-3; clone_size: many; cdr3_aa: CASSPRSSGGTDTQYF; cdr3_nt: TGTGCCAGCAGCCCAAGAAGTAGCGGGGGCACAGATACGCAGTATTTT
d_call: TRBD2; v_call: TRBV11-2; j_call: TRBJ2-3; clone_size: .; cdr3_aa: CSSSRVAGITDTQYF; cdr3_nt: TGTTCCAGCAGTAGGGTAGCGGGAATCACAGATACGCAGTATTTT
d_call: .; v_call: TRBV5-1; j_call: TRBJ2-7; clone_size: many; cdr3_aa: CASSLAAQGPYEQYF; cdr3_nt: TGCGCCAGCAGCTTGGCGGCGCAGGGACCCTACGAGCAGTACTTC
d_call: .; v_call: TRBV4-1; j_call: TRBJ1-3; clone_size: .; cdr3_aa: CASSQASGSGNTIYF; cdr3_nt: TGCGCCAGCAGCCAAGCATCGGGCTCTGGAAACACCATATATTTT
d_call: TRBD1; v_call: TRBV28; j_call: TRBJ2-3; clone_size: many; cdr3_aa: CASSSITHGTGQDTQYF; cdr3_nt: TGTGCCAGCAGTTCGATAACCCACGGGACAGGGCAAGATACGCAGTATTTT
d_call: .; v_call: TRBV28; j_call: TRBJ1-2; clone_size: medium-sized; cdr3_aa: CASSLGTFSPGYTF; cdr3_nt: TGTGCCAGCAGTTTGGGGACCTTTTCGCCTGGCTACACCTTC
d_call: .; v_call: TRBV29-1; j_call: TRBJ1-1; clone_size: many; cdr3_aa: CSVGRGGYTEAFF; cdr3_nt: TGCAGCGTTGGGAGGGGGGGTTACACTGAAGCTTTCTTT
d_call: .; v_call: TRBV15; j_call: TRBJ1-5; clone_size: .; cdr3_aa: CATSRDPGISNQPQHF; cdr3_nt: TGTGCCACCAGCAGAGATCCAGGCATTAGCAATCAGCCCCAGCATTTT
d_call: .; v_call: TRBV6-1; j_call: TRBJ1-2; clone_size: few; cdr3_aa: CASFGGGNYGYTF; cdr3_nt: TGTGCCAGCTTCGGGGGGGGAAACTATGGCTACACCTTC
d_call: TRBD2; v_call: TRBV28; j_call: TRBJ2-3; clone_size: few; cdr3_aa: CASSLEGLAITDTRYF; cdr3_nt: TGTGCCAGCAGTTTAGAGGGACTAGCGATTACAGATACTCGGTATTTT
d_call: TRBD1; v_call: TRBV29-1; j_call: TRBJ1-1; clone_size: many; cdr3_aa: CSFTRGVTEAFF; cdr3_nt: TGCAGCTTTACCAGGGGGGTCACTGAAGCTTTCTTT
d_call: .; v_call: TRBV11-2; j_call: TRBJ2-2; clone_size: .; cdr3_aa: CASSMVSTGELFF; cdr3_nt: TGTGCCAGCAGTATGGTTAGCACCGGGGAGCTGTTTTTT
d_call: .; v_call: TRBV5-1; j_call: TRBJ1-6; clone_size: once; cdr3_aa: CAISLVALGGNNSPLHF; cdr3_nt: TGCGCCATCAGCTTGGTTGCCCTCGGGGGGAACAATTCACCCCTCCACTTT
d_call: .; v_call: TRBV6-2/TRBV6-3; j_call: TRBJ1-5; clone_size: .; cdr3_aa: CASSYLFGGAQPQHF; cdr3_nt: TGTGCCAGCAGTTACTTATTTGGAGGGGCTCAGCCCCAGCATTTT
d_call: .; v_call: TRBV7-9; j_call: TRBJ1-1; clone_size: .; cdr3_aa: CASSLADNTEAFF; cdr3_nt: TGTGCCAGCAGCTTAGCGGACAACACTGAAGCTTTCTTT
d_call: TRBD1; v_call: TRBV20-1; j_call: TRBJ1-3; clone_size: many; cdr3_aa: CSARVRGGQGAGNTIYF; cdr3_nt: TGCAGTGCTAGAGTCAGGGGGGGACAGGGAGCCGGAAACACCATATATTTT
d_call: TRBD1; v_call: TRBV12-3/TRBV12-4; j_call: TRBJ1-3; clone_size: medium-sized; cdr3_aa: CASLNQGGMSSGNTIYF; cdr3_nt: TGTGCCAGCCTAAACCAGGGGGGTATGAGTTCTGGAAACACCATATATTTT
d_call: .; v_call: TRBV2; j_call: TRBJ2-7; clone_size: many; cdr3_aa: CASSDDSISSYEQYF; cdr3_nt: TGTGCCAGCAGTGATGACAGCATCAGCTCCTACGAGCAGTACTTC
d_call: .; v_call: TRBV28; j_call: TRBJ2-3; clone_size: many; cdr3_aa: CASSSDRNTDTQYF; cdr3_nt: TGTGCCAGCAGTTCAGACAGGAACACAGATACGCAGTATTTT
d_call: TRBD1; v_call: TRBV6-1; j_call: TRBJ2-5; clone_size: many; cdr3_aa: CASRGQGETQYF; cdr3_nt: TGTGCCAGCAGGGGACAGGGGGAGACCCAGTACTTC
d_call: TRBD1; v_call: TRBV30; j_call: TRBJ1-2; clone_size: .; cdr3_aa: CAWWGQDSENYGYTF; cdr3_nt: TGTGCCTGGTGGGGACAGGACTCGGAAAACTATGGCTACACCTTC
d_call: .; v_call: TRBV3-1; j_call: TRBJ1-6; clone_size: many; cdr3_aa: CASSQGSWGSDSPLHF; cdr3_nt: TGTGCCAGCAGCCAAGGTTCTTGGGGGAGTGATTCACCCCTCCACTTT
d_call: .; v_call: TRBV7-8; j_call: TRBJ2-5; clone_size: many; cdr3_aa: CASSYIGLGQETQYF; cdr3_nt: TGTGCCAGCAGCTATATTGGGCTGGGACAAGAGACCCAGTACTTC
d_call: .; v_call: TRBV7-2; j_call: TRBJ1-3; clone_size: many; cdr3_aa: CASSLGQGTGNTIYF; cdr3_nt: TGTGCCAGCAGCTTAGGTCAGGGAACGGGAAACACCATATATTTT
d_call: TRBD1; v_call: TRBV18; j_call: TRBJ2-7; clone_size: .; cdr3_aa: CASSPPNGQGADEQYF; cdr3_nt: TGTGCCAGCTCACCACCTAACGGACAGGGGGCTGACGAGCAGTACTTC
d_call: .; v_call: TRBV28; j_call: TRBJ2-3; clone_size: .; cdr3_aa: CASTGGGVPDTQYF; cdr3_nt: TGTGCCAGCACTGGGGGTGGGGTCCCAGATACGCAGTATTTT
d_call: TRBD1; v_call: TRBV6-4; j_call: TRBJ1-4; clone_size: medium-sized; cdr3_aa: CASSATGESEKLFF; cdr3_nt: TGTGCCAGCAGTGCTACAGGGGAAAGTGAAAAACTGTTTTTT
d_call: TRBD2; v_call: TRBV7-6; j_call: TRBJ2-5; clone_size: many; cdr3_aa: CASSPILGLAGNQETQYF; cdr3_nt: TGTGCCAGCAGCCCAATTCTGGGGCTAGCGGGGAACCAAGAGACCCAGTACTTC
d_call: .; v_call: TRBV7-8; j_call: TRBJ1-2; clone_size: .; cdr3_aa: CASSLVLVAPRYGYTF; cdr3_nt: TGTGCCAGCAGCTTAGTTTTGGTGGCCCCTAGGTATGGCTACACCTTC